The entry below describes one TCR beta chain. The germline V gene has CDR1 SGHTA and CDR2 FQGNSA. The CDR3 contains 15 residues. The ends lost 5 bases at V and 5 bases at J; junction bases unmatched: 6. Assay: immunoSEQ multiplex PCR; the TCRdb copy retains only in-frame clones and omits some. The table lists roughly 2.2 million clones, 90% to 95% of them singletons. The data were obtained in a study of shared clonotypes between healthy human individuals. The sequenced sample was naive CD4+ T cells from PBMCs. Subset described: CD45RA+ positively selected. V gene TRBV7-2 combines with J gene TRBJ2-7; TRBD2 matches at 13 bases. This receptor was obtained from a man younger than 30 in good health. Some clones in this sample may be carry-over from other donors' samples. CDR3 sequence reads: CASSIGLAGVNEQYF. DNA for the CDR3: TGTGCCAGCAGCATCGGACTAGCGGGAGTTAACGAGCAGTACTTC.